This T cell receptor beta chain was sequenced in a study of blood T cell repertoires in COVID-19. CDR1 and CDR2 (germline): SGHTA, FQGNSA. This CDR3 is built from 16 residues. The junction had 12 bases not matched to a gene; V was cut back by 2 bases and J by 9 bases. Here immunoSEQ multiplex PCR was the method, and the copy in TCRdb shows in-frame clones only, minus some. The sample has about 130,000 clones; roughly 87% are singletons. The V call is TRBV7-2, the J call TRBJ2-1, with 8 bases identical to TRBD2. Sequencing used peripheral blood. The TCR comes from a man at least 80 years old with active or convalescent COVID-19. The CDR3 loop is CASSLRPPGTRGEQFF. In DNA, the CDR3 is TGTGCCAGCAGCTTAAGGCCCCCCGGGACTAGGGGTGAGCAGTTCTTC.